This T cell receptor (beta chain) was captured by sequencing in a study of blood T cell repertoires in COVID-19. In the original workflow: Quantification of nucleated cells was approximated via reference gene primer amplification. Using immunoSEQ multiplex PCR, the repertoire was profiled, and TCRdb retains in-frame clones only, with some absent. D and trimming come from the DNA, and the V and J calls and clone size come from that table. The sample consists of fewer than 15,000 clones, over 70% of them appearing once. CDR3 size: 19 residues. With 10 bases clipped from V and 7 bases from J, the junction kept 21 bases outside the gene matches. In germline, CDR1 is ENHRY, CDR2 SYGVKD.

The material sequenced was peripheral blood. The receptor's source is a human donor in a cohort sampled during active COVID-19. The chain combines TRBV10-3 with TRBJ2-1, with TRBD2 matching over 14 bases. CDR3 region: CATDATGTSGSMGLNEQFF. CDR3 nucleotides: TGTGCCACCGATGCGACCGGGACTAGCGGGAGTATGGGCCTAAATGAGCAGTTCTTC.